The sequence of this T cell receptor (beta chain) was determined in a study of cytomegalovirus exposure and HLA in healthy donors. Study-wide points: A later analysis linked a missense DCLRE1C variant to TCR beta V- and J-gene trimming. It has been reported that TCR beta sequences accurately predicted the HLA-A and HLA-B alleles of most subjects.

PCR was performed using 60 Vbeta and 13 Jbeta primers. Clones were read by immunoSEQ multiplex PCR, and TCRdb kept only the in-frame ones, dropping some. This table holds approximately 150,000 clones, roughly four fifths found once. CDR1 and CDR2 (germline): SGHDN, FVKESK. This CDR3 is 13 amino acids long. This clone occurred a few times. The antigen remains undetermined. A read error may account for a junction end that differs from germline. The sequence derives from a man aged 50-59 years in good health and CMV-seropositive. Material for sequencing was PBMCs. J is TRBJ1-1 and V is TRBV14; 10 bases align to TRBD1. The CDR3 loop is CASSQDIRQGAKF. For the CDR3, the DNA is TGTGCCAGCAGCCAAGATATCCGACAGGGGGCTAAATTT.